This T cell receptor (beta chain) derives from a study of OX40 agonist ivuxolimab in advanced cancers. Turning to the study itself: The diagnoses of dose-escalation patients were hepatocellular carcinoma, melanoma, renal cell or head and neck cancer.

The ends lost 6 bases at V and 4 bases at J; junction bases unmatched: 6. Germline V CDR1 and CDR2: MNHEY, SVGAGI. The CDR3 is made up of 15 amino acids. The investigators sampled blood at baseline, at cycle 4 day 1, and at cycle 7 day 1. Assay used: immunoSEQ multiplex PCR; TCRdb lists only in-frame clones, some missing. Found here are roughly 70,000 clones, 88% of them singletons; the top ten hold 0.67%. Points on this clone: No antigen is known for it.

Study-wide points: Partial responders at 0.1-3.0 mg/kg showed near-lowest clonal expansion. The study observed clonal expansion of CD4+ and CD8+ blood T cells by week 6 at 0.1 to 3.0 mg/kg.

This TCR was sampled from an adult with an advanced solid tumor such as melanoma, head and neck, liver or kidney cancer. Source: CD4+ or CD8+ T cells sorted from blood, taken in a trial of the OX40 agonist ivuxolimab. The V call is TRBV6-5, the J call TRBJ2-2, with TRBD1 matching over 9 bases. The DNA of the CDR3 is TGTGCCAGCAGCCTACAGGGGGCGGGCACCGGGGAGCTGTTTTTT. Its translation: CASSLQGAGTGELFF.